This paragraph reports one TCR beta chain. This sample stems from a study of T cell responses to AZD1222 COVID-19 vaccine. This CDR3 contains 15 residues. V shed 0 bases and J shed 5 bases, with 10 bases lying between them. Germline CDR1 reads MNHEY; CDR2 reads SMNVEV (reference sequence). The data were produced by immunoSEQ multiplex PCR, yet TCRdb's version contains in-frame clones alone and is incomplete. Seen here are more than 150,000 clones, almost 95% observed once, and the top ten hold 7% to 9.5%. The V gene is TRBV27, the J gene TRBJ1-4; tentative D call: TRBD1 (5 bases). The TCR was taken from an adult in good health. This specimen consisted of peripheral blood, obtained on day 0 of AZD1222 vaccination. In DNA form, the CDR3 reads TGTGCCAGCAGTTTATCGACAAGGGGCAATGAAAAACTGTTTTTT. Amino acids: CASSLSTRGNEKLFF.